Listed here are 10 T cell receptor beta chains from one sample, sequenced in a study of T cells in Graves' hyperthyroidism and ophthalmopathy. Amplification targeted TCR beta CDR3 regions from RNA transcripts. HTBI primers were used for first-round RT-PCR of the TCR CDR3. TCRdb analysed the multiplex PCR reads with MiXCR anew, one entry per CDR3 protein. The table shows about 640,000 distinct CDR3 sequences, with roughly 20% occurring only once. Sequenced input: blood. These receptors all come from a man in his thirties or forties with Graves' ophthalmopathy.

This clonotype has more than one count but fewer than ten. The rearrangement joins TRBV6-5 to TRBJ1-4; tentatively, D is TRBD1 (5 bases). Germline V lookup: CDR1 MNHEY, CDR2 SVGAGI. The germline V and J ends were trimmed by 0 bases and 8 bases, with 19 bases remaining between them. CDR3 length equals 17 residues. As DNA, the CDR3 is TGTGCCAGCAGTTACTCGGGGCAGGGTGGGACTGGCGAAAAACTGTTTTTT. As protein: CASSYSGQGGTGEKLFF.

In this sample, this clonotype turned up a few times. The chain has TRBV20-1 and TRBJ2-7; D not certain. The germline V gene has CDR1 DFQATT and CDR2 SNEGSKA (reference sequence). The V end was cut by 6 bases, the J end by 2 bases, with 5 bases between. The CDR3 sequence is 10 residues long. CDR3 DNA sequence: TGCAGTGCCGATCCCTACGAGCAGTACTTC. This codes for CSADPYEQYF.

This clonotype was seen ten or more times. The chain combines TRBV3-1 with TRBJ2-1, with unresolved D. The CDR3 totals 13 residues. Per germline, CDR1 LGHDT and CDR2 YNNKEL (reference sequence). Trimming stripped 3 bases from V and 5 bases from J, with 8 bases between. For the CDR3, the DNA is TGTGCCAGCAGCCACGCCACACACAATGAGCAGTTCTTC. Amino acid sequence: CASSHATHNEQFF.

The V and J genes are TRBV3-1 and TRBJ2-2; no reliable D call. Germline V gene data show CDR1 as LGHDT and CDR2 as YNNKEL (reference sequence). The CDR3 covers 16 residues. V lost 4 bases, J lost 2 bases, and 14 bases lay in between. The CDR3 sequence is CASSPIEERNTGELFF. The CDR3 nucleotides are TGTGCCAGCAGCCCGATCGAGGAGCGAAACACCGGGGAGCTGTTTTTT.

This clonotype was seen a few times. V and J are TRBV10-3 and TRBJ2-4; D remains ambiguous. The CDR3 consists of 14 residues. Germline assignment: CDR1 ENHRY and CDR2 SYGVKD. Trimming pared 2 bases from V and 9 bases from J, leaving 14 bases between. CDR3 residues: CAISESVDSSIQYF. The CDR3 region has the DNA TGTGCCATCAGTGAGAGCGTAGACTCCAGCATTCAGTACTTC.

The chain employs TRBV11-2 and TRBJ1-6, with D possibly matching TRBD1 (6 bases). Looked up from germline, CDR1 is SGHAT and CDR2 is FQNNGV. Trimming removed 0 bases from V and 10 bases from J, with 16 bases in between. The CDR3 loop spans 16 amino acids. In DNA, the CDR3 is TGTGCCAGCAGCTTAGATGGGGGCGCACCCCGCTCACCCCTCCACTTT. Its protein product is CASSLDGGAPRSPLHF.

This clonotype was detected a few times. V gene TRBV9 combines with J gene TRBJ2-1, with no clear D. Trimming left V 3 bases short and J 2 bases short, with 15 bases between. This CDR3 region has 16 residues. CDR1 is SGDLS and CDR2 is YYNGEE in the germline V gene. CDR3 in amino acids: CASSDNREGPYNEQFF. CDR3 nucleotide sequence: TGTGCCAGCAGCGACAATCGAGAAGGCCCCTACAATGAGCAGTTCTTC.

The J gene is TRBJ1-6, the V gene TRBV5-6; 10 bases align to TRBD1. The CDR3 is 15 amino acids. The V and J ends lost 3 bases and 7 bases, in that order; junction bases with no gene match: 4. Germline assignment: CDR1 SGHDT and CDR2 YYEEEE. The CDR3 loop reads CASSYPGQGNSPLHF. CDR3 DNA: TGTGCCAGCAGCTACCCGGGACAGGGGAATTCACCCCTCCACTTT.

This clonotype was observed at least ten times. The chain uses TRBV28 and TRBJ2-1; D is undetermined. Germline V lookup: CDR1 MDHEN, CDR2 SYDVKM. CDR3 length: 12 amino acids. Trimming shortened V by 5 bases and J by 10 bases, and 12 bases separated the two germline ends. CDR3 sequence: CASSPQLDEQFF. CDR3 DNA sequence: TGTGCCAGCAGTCCTCAGTTAGACGAGCAGTTCTTC.

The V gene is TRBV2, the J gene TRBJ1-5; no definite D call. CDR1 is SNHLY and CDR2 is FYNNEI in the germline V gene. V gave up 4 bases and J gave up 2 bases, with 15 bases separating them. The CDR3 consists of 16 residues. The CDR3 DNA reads TGTGCCAGCAGTGGTCCCGGGGTAGGACGCAATCAGCCCCAGCATTTT. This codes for CASSGPGVGRNQPQHF.